This entry lists 29 T cell receptor beta chains sequenced from one sample in a study of cytomegalovirus exposure and HLA in healthy donors (dated by TCRdb to 2016 to 2017). Library construction relied on the immunoSEQ multiplex PCR assay. For the multiplex PCR, a mixture combining 60 forward primers for TCR Vbeta segments and 13 reverse primers for TCR Jbeta segments was used. Sourced from immuneACCESS, this table was stored by TCRdb with only in-frame sequences that have V and J called. A share of the clones is absent; for the studies checked, an unresolved V gene accounts for under half, and the remainder has no known explanation. In all, the sample holds more than 100,000 clones, and 65% to 85% of those were seen once. Of the sample, over 4% falls within the top ten clones. The sequenced material came from PBMCs. These receptors originate from a man aged 50 to 60 in good health and CMV-seropositive.

The chain has TRBV4-3 and TRBJ2-1; TRBD2 agrees at 8 bases. The germline gives CDR1 LGHNA, CDR2 YSLEER. V lost 0 bases to trimming and J lost 5 bases; unmatched junction nucleotides: 9. The CDR3 consists of 17 residues. CDR3 loop: CASSQDWGGRINNEQFF. DNA for the CDR3: TGCGCCAGCAGCCAAGATTGGGGCGGGAGGATCAACAATGAGCAGTTCTTC.

This chain connects TRBV19 to TRBJ1-2, with D possibly TRBD1 on 6 matching bases. V was clipped by 7 bases and J by 7 bases, with 19 bases between them. Looked up from germline, CDR1 is LNHDA and CDR2 is SQIVND (reference sequence). The CDR3 has 14 amino acids. CDR3: CASTVDSNGFGYTF. CDR3 nucleotides: TGTGCCAGTACCGTGGACAGTAACGGGTTTGGCTACACCTTC. The whole variable domain, filled in from reference TRBV19 and TRBJ1-2, reads DGGITQSPKYLFRKEGQNVTLSCEQNLNHDAMYWYRQDPGQGLRLIYYSQIVNDFQKGDIAEGYSVSREKKESFPLTVTSAQKNPTAFYLCASTVDSNGFGYTFGSGTRLTVV.

The V call is TRBV29-1, the J call TRBJ2-7, with D possibly TRBD2 on 6 matching bases. Germline V gene sequence: CDR1 SQVTM, CDR2 ANQGSEA. The CDR3 is 14 amino acids. The V gene lost 2 bases and the J gene lost 3 bases, with 14 bases spanning the gap. The CDR3 DNA reads as TGCAGCGTTGAATCTCCGACGGGAGTCTACGAGCAGTACTTC. Protein sequence: CSVESPTGVYEQYF.

The J gene is TRBJ2-7, the V gene TRBV2, with D perhaps matching TRBD2 (6 bases). The CDR3 covers 13 residues. V lost 4 bases and J 4 bases, leaving 11 bases between the germline ends. The germline CDR1 and CDR2 sequences are SNHLY and FYNNEI. Here the CDR3 reads CASSVPGLYEQYF. The CDR3 region has the DNA TGTGCCAGCAGTGTCCCGGGACTTTACGAGCAGTACTTC.

V gene TRBV18 combines with J gene TRBJ2-3; 13 bases align to TRBD2. The CDR3 runs to 17 residues. With 3 bases clipped from V and 0 bases from J, the junction kept 3 bases outside the gene matches. CDR1 KGHSH and CDR2 LQKENI come from the germline V gene. The CDR3 region is CASSPGTSGTSTDTQYF. The DNA of the CDR3 is TGTGCCAGCTCACCCGGGACTAGCGGGACTAGCACAGATACGCAGTATTTT.

A single count supports this clone. The gene calls are TRBV5-6 and TRBJ2-7, with D unresolved. V was shortened by 0 bases and J by 6 bases, with 13 bases between the two germline ends. The CDR3 extends over 14 amino acids. Germline V gene data show CDR1 as SGHDT and CDR2 as YYEEEE. In DNA, the CDR3 is TGTGCCAGCAGCTTGGGACTCAGCGTGAGCGAGCAGTACTTC. Amino acids: CASSLGLSVSEQYF. Full variable domain (remainder filled in from reference TRBV5-6 and TRBJ2-7): DAGVTQSPTHLIKTRGQQVTLRCSPKSGHDTVSWYQQALGQGPQFIFQYYEEEERQRGNFPDRFSGHQFPNYSSELNVNALLLGDSALYLCASSLGLSVSEQYFGPGTRLTVT.

V and J are TRBV7-2 and TRBJ2-3; TRBD2 is a possible D gene (5 bases). The CDR3 has 15 residues. CDR1 and CDR2 (germline): SGHTA, FQGNSA. Between the trimmed V and J ends, which lost 5 bases and 4 bases, there was a span of 16 bases. The CDR3 sequence: CASSPRRGPADTQYF. The CDR3 DNA sequence: TGTGCCAGCAGCCCCCGCCGCGGGCCCGCAGATACGCAGTATTTT.

The table lists this clone with a count of one. V usage is TRBV4-1 and J usage is TRBJ2-3; 9 bases line up with TRBD1. The CDR3 runs 16 residues. V lost 4 bases and J lost 3; bases outside the gene matches: 8. Per the germline V gene, CDR1 is MGHRA and CDR2 is YSYEKL. CDR3 region: CASSPTGGIRTDTQYF. CDR3 nucleotides: TGCGCCAGCAGCCCGACAGGGGGAATAAGGACAGATACGCAGTATTTT.

The V gene is TRBV2, the J gene TRBJ2-5; weak D call: TRBD2 (5 bases). The length of the CDR3 is 13 residues. The V gene lost 7 bases and the J gene lost 3 bases, with 12 bases spanning the gap. Germline assignment: CDR1 SNHLY and CDR2 FYNNEI. In DNA, the CDR3 is TGTGCCAGCAAGGAGACGGAGGAAGAGACCCAGTACTTC. Encoded protein: CASKETEEETQYF.

This clone was detected a few times. The chain recombines TRBV29-1 with TRBJ1-4; D is possibly TRBD1 (5 bases). Germline-derived CDR1 and CDR2 are SQVTM and ANQGSEA. The CDR3 contains 15 residues. Trimming shortened V by 7 bases and J by 7 bases, and 22 bases separated the two germline ends. CDR3 in amino acids: CSANMPQGNGEKLFF. DNA of the CDR3: TGCAGCGCAAACATGCCCCAGGGTAACGGTGAAAAACTGTTTTTT. Together with reference TRBV29-1 and TRBJ1-4, the CDR3 gives the full variable domain: SAVISQKPSRDICQRGTSLTIQCQVDSQVTMMFWYRQQPGQSLTLIATANQGSEATYESGFVIDKFPISRPNLTFSTLTVSNMSPEDSSIYLCSANMPQGNGEKLFFGSGTQLSVL.

The rearrangement joins TRBV7-2 to TRBJ2-7, with unresolved D. V was cut by 0 bases and J by 2 bases, with 8 bases left in between. The CDR3 consists of 14 residues. Germline-derived CDR1 and CDR2 are SGHTA and FQGNSA. The chain's CDR3 is CASSLALPPYEQYF. The CDR3 DNA is TGTGCCAGCAGCTTAGCTCTCCCCCCCTACGAGCAGTACTTC. Drawing the rest from reference TRBV7-2 and TRBJ2-7, the complete variable domain is GAGVSQSPSNKVTEKGKDVELRCDPISGHTALYWYRQSLGQGLEFLIYFQGNSAPDKSGLPSDRFSAERTGGSVSTLTIQRTQQEDSAVYLCASSLALPPYEQYFGPGTRLTVT.

The chain is built from TRBV13 and TRBJ1-5, with D unresolved. The CDR3 consists of 15 residues. The ends were cut back, 2 bases at V and 1 base at J, with 9 bases in the middle. In germline, CDR1 is PRHDT, CDR2 FYEKMQ (reference sequence). CDR3 coding DNA: TGTGCCAGCAGCTTAAGACGAGGGAGCAATCAGCCCCAGCATTTT. This translates into CASSLRRGSNQPQHF.

The CDR3 protein is CASSFQFPSSGANVLTF. The CDR3 region has the DNA TGCGCCAGCAGCTTCCAGTTTCCTTCTTCTGGGGCCAACGTCCTGACTTTC. This rearrangement joins TRBV5-1 to TRBJ2-6; D unclear. The germline V gene encodes CDR1 SGHRS and CDR2 YFSETQ. Trimming took 2 bases from V and 1 from J, leaving 13 bases between them. The CDR3 is 17 residues long. Full variable domain (remainder filled in from reference TRBV5-1 and TRBJ2-6): KAGVTQTPRYLIKTRGQQVTLSCSPISGHRSVSWYQQTPGQGLQFLFEYFSETQRNKGNFPGRFSGRQFSNSRSEMNVSTLELGDSALYLCASSFQFPSSGANVLTFGAGSRLTVL.

V gene TRBV28 combines with J gene TRBJ1-5; 8 bases agree with TRBD1. Germline CDR1 and CDR2: MDHEN and SYDVKM. The ends lost 3 bases at V and 2 bases at J; junction bases unmatched: 12. This CDR3 is 18 amino acids long. Written as DNA, the CDR3 is TGTGCCAGCAGTTTTCCAGGGGGCACCCTATACGGCAATCAGCCCCAGCATTTT. Its protein is CASSFPGGTLYGNQPQHF.

The chain links TRBV5-1 to TRBJ2-1, with TRBD2 identical over 12 bases. The junction had 3 bases not matched to a gene; V was cut back by 4 bases and J by 4 bases. The CDR3 extends over 15 amino acids. Germline V gives CDR1 SGHRS, CDR2 YFSETQ. CDR3 nucleotides: TGCGCCAGCAGCCGGACTAGCGGGACTTACAATGAGCAGTTCTTC. It encodes CASSRTSGTYNEQFF.

The chain uses TRBV6-1 and TRBJ2-7; tentative D call: TRBD1 (6 bases). The CDR3 consists of 14 residues. The V end was cut by 0 bases, the J end by 3 bases, with 9 bases between. Germline V gives CDR1 MNHNS, CDR2 SASEGT. CDR3 DNA sequence: TGTGCCAGCAGTGAAGCAAAGGGACACTACGAGCAGTACTTC. Its protein product is CASSEAKGHYEQYF.

This clone was picked up a small number of times. The V call is TRBV2, the J call TRBJ2-5; weak D call: TRBD1 (6 bases). Germline V gene sequence: CDR1 SNHLY, CDR2 FYNNEI. V lost 7 bases and J lost 5, with 8 bases in between. The length of the CDR3 is 11 residues. The CDR3: CASNRDETQYF. The DNA for the CDR3 is TGTGCCAGCAACAGGGATGAGACCCAGTACTTC.

This clone was seen only a few times. This chain uses TRBV14 with TRBJ2-2; 7 nucleotides line up with TRBD2. CDR1 SGHDN and CDR2 FVKESK come from the germline V gene. The J segment lost 9 bases and the V segment lost 0 bases, leaving 10 bases of the junction unmatched. The length of the CDR3 is 16 residues. CDR3 sequence reads: CASSQDTGQRERELFF. As DNA, the CDR3 is TGTGCCAGCAGCCAAGATACTGGGCAGCGGGAACGGGAGCTGTTTTTT.

The chain is built from TRBV2 and TRBJ2-7, with D tentatively TRBD2 (6 bases). The CDR3 has 14 residues. The V and J ends lost 7 bases and 0 bases respectively, with 13 bases between them. The germline CDR1 and CDR2 sequences are SNHLY and FYNNEI. The CDR3: CASKVAVSSYEQYF. The CDR3 nucleotides read TGTGCCAGCAAGGTAGCGGTCAGCTCCTACGAGCAGTACTTC.

J is TRBJ2-2 and V is TRBV19; 12 bases agree with TRBD2. The V gene's germline CDR1 is LNHDA and CDR2 SQIVND (reference sequence). The V and J ends lost 2 bases and 5 bases, in that order; junction bases with no gene match: 3. The CDR3 is made up of 16 amino acids. The CDR3 nucleotides are TGTGCCAGTAGTATAACCGGGACTAGCGGGACCGGGGAGCTGTTTTTT. The encoded protein is CASSITGTSGTGELFF.

The chain is built from TRBV10-3 and TRBJ2-7; D unresolved. Trimming took off 2 bases at V and 6 bases at J, with 8 bases between the two ends. From germline, CDR1 is ENHRY and CDR2 SYGVKD. The CDR3 spans 12 residues. CDR3 DNA: TGTGCCATCAGTGAGACCGGCGGCGAGCAGTACTTC. Its translation: CAISETGGEQYF.

The J gene is TRBJ2-5, the V gene TRBV7-6; no definite D call. There are 14 residues in the CDR3. Trimming left V 1 base short and J 5 bases short, with 11 bases between. CDR1 is SGHVS and CDR2 is FNYEAQ in the germline V gene. As DNA, the CDR3 is TGTGCCAGCAGCTTAGGCCGGGTGGCGGAGACCCAGTACTTC. Amino acids: CASSLGRVAETQYF.

This rearrangement joins TRBV28 to TRBJ2-3, with TRBD2 identical over 11 bases. V lost 3 bases, J lost 0 bases, and 5 bases stayed unmatched. Germline V lookup: CDR1 MDHEN, CDR2 SYDVKM. The CDR3 is 17 amino acids. DNA of the CDR3: TGTGCCAGCAGTTTGCTAGCGGGAGGCCTTAGCACAGATACGCAGTATTTT. It yields the protein CASSLLAGGLSTDTQYF.

The chain couples TRBV7-8 to TRBJ2-5, with 8 bases identical to TRBD1. The J segment lost 1 base and the V segment lost 5 bases, leaving 9 bases of the junction unmatched. This CDR3 region has 16 residues. Germline V gives CDR1 SGHVS, CDR2 FQNEAQ. The CDR3 DNA reads TGTGCCAGCAGCGAAGGACAGGGCGGCACCCAAGAGACCCAGTACTTC. Amino acid sequence: CASSEGQGGTQETQYF.

The chain couples TRBV7-8 to TRBJ2-3; TRBD1 aligns across 10 bases. V was pared by 4 bases and J by 0 bases, with 7 bases of the junction left unmatched. The CDR3 covers 17 residues. The germline V gene encodes CDR1 SGHVS and CDR2 FQNEAQ. The CDR3 region is CASSSPTGGVSTDTQYF. The CDR3, as DNA: TGTGCCAGCAGCTCTCCGACAGGGGGCGTGAGCACAGATACGCAGTATTTT.

The chain couples TRBV2 to TRBJ2-3; 7 nucleotides agree with TRBD2. CDR1 SNHLY and CDR2 FYNNEI come from the germline V gene. V gave up 3 bases and J gave up 4 bases; unmatched junction bases: 4. This CDR3 spans 14 amino acids. CDR3 bases: TGTGCCAGCAGTGACCGCGGGAGCTCAGATACGCAGTATTTT. It is translated as CASSDRGSSDTQYF.

This chain uses TRBV10-2 with TRBJ2-1; no reliable D call. Trimming removed 3 bases at V and 7 bases at J, with 7 bases between. CDR1 is WSHSY and CDR2 is SAAADI in the germline V gene. This CDR3 region has 12 residues. As DNA, the CDR3 is TGCGCCAGCAGTGAAGAGAGAAATGAGCAGTTCTTC. As protein: CASSEERNEQFF.

This chain uses TRBV6-5 with TRBJ1-3; D is undetermined. V was cut by 6 bases and J by 0 bases, with 6 bases left in between. Germline V CDR1 and CDR2: MNHEY, SVGAGI. The CDR3 has 13 residues. CDR3 region: CASRPNSGNTIYF. DNA of the CDR3: TGTGCCAGCAGGCCTAACTCTGGAAACACCATATATTTT.

The chain carries TRBV7-9 and TRBJ2-1, with a tentative D call TRBD2 (6 bases). Germline lookup yields CDR1 SEHNR and CDR2 FQNEAQ (reference sequence). Trimming removed 5 bases from V and 10 bases from J, with 24 bases in between. This CDR3 region has 16 residues. This CDR3 is CASSPGLSGLAHEQFF. The CDR3 coding sequence is TGTGCCAGCAGCCCCGGGCTTTCGGGGCTAGCGCACGAGCAGTTCTTC. Full variable domain (missing parts from reference TRBV7-9 and TRBJ2-1): DTGVSQNPRHKITKRGQNVTFRCDPISEHNRLYWYRQTLGQGPEFLTYFQNEAQLEKSRLLSDRFSAERPKGSFSTLEIQRTEQGDSAMYLCASSPGLSGLAHEQFFGPGTRLTVL.